This is a list of T cell receptor beta chains from one sample in a study of identical twins. TCRdb processed the 5' RACE reads anew with MiXCR; each CDR3 protein has one entry. The sample carries under 900,000 distinct CDR3 sequences, roughly 12% recorded once. The data were also submitted as part of a second study, on yellow fever vaccine responses in identical twins.

Sequencing used PBMCs. Every receptor here comes from a woman between 18 and 29 years old in good health. The CDR3 runs from the conserved cysteine through the conserved F or W. The order of the fields is V gene, clone size, J gene, D gene, CDR3 protein, CDR3 DNA. A D gene is named only where the DNA matches it firmly. Expanded clones get a size class; other rows say once, few or many, or leave the size out.

>TRBV20-1|few|TRBJ2-7|.
CSARVIAEGYEQYF
TGCAGTGCTAGAGTGATCGCGGAGGGATACGAGCAGTACTTC
>TRBV7-9|few|TRBJ2-5|.
CASRVTGETQYF
TGTGCCAGCAGAGTGACCGGAGAGACCCAGTACTTC
>TRBV27|.|TRBJ2-2|TRBD2
CASKHKAGGNTGELFF
TGTGCCAGCAAACATAAAGCGGGAGGGAACACCGGGGAGCTGTTTTTT
>TRBV7-3|few|TRBJ2-3|TRBD2
CASSLIAGGLNTQYF
TGTGCCAGCAGCTTAATAGCGGGAGGACTAAATACGCAGTATTTT
>TRBV27|few|TRBJ1-6|TRBD1
CASRQDRGGSPLHF
TGTGCCAGCAGGCAGGACAGGGGAGGTTCACCCCTCCACTTT
>TRBV19|.|TRBJ2-1|TRBD2
CASSERTSGYNEQFF
TGTGCCAGTAGCGAGCGGACTAGCGGCTACAATGAGCAGTTCTTC
>TRBV3-1|many|TRBJ2-1|TRBD2
CASSPSSGSYNEQFF
TGTGCCAGCAGCCCGTCTAGCGGGAGCTACAATGAGCAGTTCTTC
>TRBV5-1|few|TRBJ2-3|.
CASRYPGADTQYF
TGCGCCAGCAGATACCCGGGCGCAGATACGCAGTATTTT
>TRBV6-1|.|TRBJ2-2|TRBD2
CASSEAQSGGPLTGELFF
TGTGCCAGCAGTGAAGCGCAGAGCGGGGGGCCGCTCACCGGGGAGCTGTTTTTT
>TRBV7-8|many|TRBJ1-4|TRBD1
CASSPGTGANEKLFF
TGTGCCAGCAGCCCCGGGACAGGGGCTAATGAAAAACTGTTTTTT
>TRBV6-5|.|TRBJ2-1|.
CASSYGALSSSYNEQFF
TGTGCCAGCAGTTACGGGGCTTTATCTAGCTCCTACAATGAGCAGTTCTTC
>TRBV7-8|few|TRBJ2-3|TRBD2
CASSLGNGLAGVTADTQYF
TGTGCCAGCAGCTTAGGGAATGGACTAGCGGGTGTCACCGCAGATACGCAGTATTTT
>TRBV6-5|.|TRBJ1-5|.
CASSPGPPVQHF
TGTGCCAGCAGCCCGGGCCCCCCTGTCCAGCATTTT
>TRBV12-3/TRBV12-4|.|TRBJ2-6|.
CASTPDPFKPGANVLTF
TGTGCCAGCACCCCTGACCCCTTCAAACCTGGGGCCAACGTCCTGACTTTC
>TRBV12-3/TRBV12-4|.|TRBJ1-4|TRBD1
CASRKTGTAFEKLFF
TGTGCCAGCAGAAAGACCGGGACAGCCTTTGAAAAACTGTTTTTT
>TRBV18|.|TRBJ2-3|.
CASSLRGQIVGDTQYF
TGTGCCAGCTCTCTCCGGGGACAAATAGTAGGAGATACGCAGTATTTT